The source of this T cell receptor (beta chain) is a study of blood T cell repertoires in COVID-19. Study-level information: PBMCs, B-cell-depleted T cells, or T cells were the source of the cDNA or gDNA that made up the material.

Here immunoSEQ multiplex PCR was the method, and the copy in TCRdb shows in-frame clones only, minus some. The table records some 180,000 clones, 75% to 90% of them present only once. Patients from Seattle were sampled longitudinally, starting during active infection. This receptor was taken from a woman in her forties with COVID-19, enrolled during active disease. The sample comprised peripheral blood.

The CDR3 loop reads CASSLDMTGSSYNSPLHF. The CDR3 nucleotides read TGTGCCAGCAGCTTAGACATGACAGGGAGCTCCTATAATTCACCCCTCCACTTT. V and J are TRBV11-2 and TRBJ1-6; 7 nucleotides align to TRBD1. V gave up 0 bases and J gave up 0 bases; unmatched junction bases: 5. The germline CDR1 and CDR2 sequences are SGHAT and FQNNGV. This CDR3 region has 18 residues.